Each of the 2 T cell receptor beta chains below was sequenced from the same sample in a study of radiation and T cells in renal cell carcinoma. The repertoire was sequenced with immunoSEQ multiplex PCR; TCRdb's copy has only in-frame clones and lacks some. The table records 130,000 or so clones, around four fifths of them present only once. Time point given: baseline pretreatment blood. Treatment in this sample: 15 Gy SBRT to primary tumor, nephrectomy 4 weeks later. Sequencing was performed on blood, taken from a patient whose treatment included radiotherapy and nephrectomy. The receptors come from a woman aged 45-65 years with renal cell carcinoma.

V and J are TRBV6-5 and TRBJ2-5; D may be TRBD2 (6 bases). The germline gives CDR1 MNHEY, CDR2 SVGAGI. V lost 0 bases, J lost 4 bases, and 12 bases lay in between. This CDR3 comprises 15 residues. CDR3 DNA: TGTGCCAGCAGTTACTCGGTATGGGACTCAGAGACCCAGTACTTC. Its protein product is CASSYSVWDSETQYF.

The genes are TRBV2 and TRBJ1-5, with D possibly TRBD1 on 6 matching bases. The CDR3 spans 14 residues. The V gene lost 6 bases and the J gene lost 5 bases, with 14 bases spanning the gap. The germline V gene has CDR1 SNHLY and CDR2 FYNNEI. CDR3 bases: TGTGCCAGCAGCCGACCAGGGGTCGATCAGCCCCAGCATTTT. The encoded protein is CASSRPGVDQPQHF.